This entry lists 7 T cell receptor beta chains sequenced from one sample in a study of shared clonotypes between healthy human individuals. TCRdb's copy holds only in-frame clones and misses some; the assay was immunoSEQ multiplex PCR. The sample includes roughly 220,000 clones, just over 65% of them seen just once. The specimen sequenced was memory CD4+ T cells sorted from blood. Subset meaning: CD45RA-negative fraction. The source of these receptors is a man aged 25-45 years in good health.

The chain joins TRBV25-1 to TRBJ2-7; D gene unclear. CDR3 size: 11 residues. The germline V and J ends were trimmed by 6 bases and 3 bases, with 6 bases remaining between them. The V gene's germline CDR1 is MGHDK and CDR2 SYGVNS. The chain's CDR3 is CASRSSYEQYF. CDR3 nucleotide sequence: TGTGCCAGCAGATCAAGCTACGAGCAGTACTTC.

V gene TRBV11-2 combines with J gene TRBJ2-5, with no clear D. Deletions cut 0 bases from V and 5 bases from J, with 10 bases between. This CDR3 is 14 amino acids long. In germline, CDR1 is SGHAT, CDR2 FQNNGV. The CDR3 is CASSLDHSVETQYF. The DNA of the CDR3 is TGTGCCAGCAGCTTAGATCATTCAGTGGAGACCCAGTACTTC.

The genes are TRBV6-5 and TRBJ2-3; D not resolved. Germline V CDR1 and CDR2: MNHEY, SVGAGI. V was cut by 5 bases and J by 2 bases, with 2 bases left in between. The CDR3 is 11 residues long. The chain's CDR3 is CASSHTDTQYF. CDR3 nucleotides: TGTGCCAGCAGTCACACAGATACGCAGTATTTT.

This clone has just one count. A far larger clone is only one base removed, so a read error is likely. The same CDR3 is also encoded by other DNA sequences in this sample. V gene TRBV7-2 combines with J gene TRBJ2-4; D remains unclear. The germline V gene has CDR1 SGHTA and CDR2 FQGNSA. Trimming took off 1 base at V and 10 bases at J, with 11 bases between the two ends. The CDR3 has 13 residues. Written as DNA, the CDR3 is TGTGCCAGCAGCTTAGACGCTAGATCTATTCAGTACTTC. It encodes CASSLDARSIQYF.

V is TRBV16 and J is TRBJ2-1; 9 bases are a match to TRBD2. This CDR3 has 15 residues. Germline trimming cut 1 base from V and 5 bases from J; bases unmatched to any gene: 3. Germline CDR1 is KGHSY and CDR2 is FQNENV. The CDR3 sequence: CASSQLAGVDNEQFF. The CDR3 DNA reads TGTGCCAGCAGCCAATTAGCGGGAGTAGACAATGAGCAGTTCTTC.

V and J are TRBV6-1 and TRBJ1-2; D is uncertain. The CDR3 totals 15 residues. The ends were cut back, 5 bases at V and 3 bases at J, with 16 bases in the middle. Germline V lookup: CDR1 MNHNS, CDR2 SASEGT. CDR3 bases: TGTGCCAGCAGTCAAACCGGGGATTGGGACTATGGCTACACCTTC. It specifies CASSQTGDWDYGYTF.

The CDR3 coding sequence is TGTGCCAGCAGACCTAGCGGGAGTTATGAGCAGTTCTTC. Translating it yields CASRPSGSYEQFF. The rearrangement links TRBV27 to TRBJ2-1, with 10 bases aligning to TRBD2. CDR3 length: 13 residues. The V gene's germline CDR1 is MNHEY and CDR2 SMNVEV (reference sequence). The V segment lost 6 bases and the J segment 8 bases; nucleotides outside the gene matches: 4.